This TCR beta chain derives from a study of PD-L1 blockade in urothelial cancer. On the study more broadly: Males with bladder-origin urothelial cancer constituted about nine tenths of the roughly 30 patients.

This CDR3 comprises 13 residues. Trimming cost V 3 bases and J 5 bases, with 11 bases left between them. Germline V gene lookup returns CDR1 KGHSH and CDR2 LQKENI. Measured with immunoSEQ multiplex PCR; TCRdb has only the in-frame clones, and not every one. The sample has some 120,000 clones; around nine tenths are singletons. Time point described: peripheral blood 6 weeks after treatment start. J is TRBJ2-7 and V is TRBV18; tentative D call: TRBD2 (5 bases). Sequences were derived from PBMCs, sampled around atezolizumab (anti-PD-L1) treatment. The receptor's source is a man aged 55 to 70 with urothelial cancer. For the CDR3, the DNA is TGTGCCAGCTCACCCAGTGGAGGTAACGAGCAGTACTTC. This gives the protein CASSPSGGNEQYF. The whole variable domain, remainder taken from reference TRBV18 and TRBJ2-7, is NAGVMQNPRHLVRRRGQEARLRCSPMKGHSHVYWYRQLPEEGLKFMVYLQKENIIDESGMPKERFSAEFPKEGPSILRIQQVVRGDSAAYFCASSPSGGNEQYFGPGTRLTVT.